This T cell receptor beta chain was identified during a study of spatial heterogeneity in lung cancer. Study-wide points: For tumor T cells, estimated coverage reached only 6% to 7% (alpha) and over 11% (beta). There was tracking of ubiquitous and regional nonsynonymous mutations by the respective counts of ubiquitous and regional expanded TCRs. Tumoral mutation counts were tracked by counts of expanded intratumoral alpha and beta TCRs.

Time point reported: sample taken at primary tumor resection. Tumor, nontumor lung or frozen PBMC supplied whole RNA that was sequenced unsorted. Germline CDR1 reads SGHAT; CDR2 reads FQNNGV. The CDR3 covers 18 residues. Trimming removed 5 bases from V and 0 bases from J, with 17 bases in between. Each TCR cDNA molecule bore a unique molecular identifier. TCRdb ran MiXCR on the 5' RACE reads and lists one entry per CDR3 protein. The sample has 20,000 to 30,000 distinct CDR3 sequences, around 10% seen once. This clonotype has a count of ten or more. The antigen is undetermined. The receptor comes from a male donor with early-stage non-small cell lung cancer. The chain is built from TRBV11-2 and TRBJ1-6, with D possibly being TRBD1 (5 bases). Sequencing used lung tumor tissue, obtained at surgery. CDR3 nucleotide sequence: TGTGCCAGCAGCGTACGAGGTGGGGGTAGCTCCTATAATTCACCCCTCCACTTT. Protein sequence: CASSVRGGGSSYNSPLHF.